These 22 T cell receptor beta chains share one sample of origin, sequenced in a study of OX40 agonist ivuxolimab in advanced cancers. TCRdb keeps only in-frame clones here, not all; method: immunoSEQ multiplex PCR. The sample lists around 39,000 clones; roughly four fifths were seen once. The sequences come from CD4+ or CD8+ T cells sorted from blood, collected in a trial of the OX40 agonist ivuxolimab. Source of these receptors: an adult with an advanced solid tumor such as melanoma, head and neck, liver or kidney cancer.

DNA for the CDR3: TGTGCCAGCAGTTTCCAGCATTTCAATCAGCCCCAGCATTTT. Its translation is CASSFQHFNQPQHF. The gene calls are TRBV28 and TRBJ1-5; D unresolved. V was clipped by 3 bases and J by 3 bases, with 9 bases between them. The CDR3 is made up of 14 amino acids. Germline V lookup: CDR1 MDHEN, CDR2 SYDVKM.

V and J are TRBV19 and TRBJ2-1; a possible D gene is TRBD2 (6 bases). The CDR3 sequence is 13 residues long. V dropped 5 bases and J dropped 12 bases, with 17 bases sitting between them. Germline V lookup: CDR1 LNHDA, CDR2 SQIVND (reference sequence). The CDR3 loop reads CASSLLTSRRQFF. CDR3 bases: TGTGCCAGTAGTCTGCTGACTAGTAGACGGCAGTTCTTC.

This chain links TRBV21-1 with TRBJ2-3. TRBV21-1 is noted as a pseudogene. The CDR3 covers 17 residues. CDR3 nucleotide sequence: TGTGCCAGCAGCAAAATTGGGGTTTTAGGGTACACAGATACGCAGTATTTT. Protein sequence: CASSKIGVLGYTDTQYF.

This clone is medium-sized within its sample. V and J are TRBV5-4 and TRBJ1-2; TRBD1 agrees at 9 bases. From germline, CDR1 is SGHNT and CDR2 YYREEE (reference sequence). The CDR3 is made up of 14 amino acids. With 3 bases clipped from V and 3 bases from J, the junction kept 3 bases outside the gene matches. CDR3 amino acids: CASSYRGRDYGYTF. CDR3 DNA: TGTGCCAGCAGCTACAGGGGGCGCGACTATGGCTACACCTTC.

V is TRBV5-4 and J is TRBJ1-1; 9 bases line up with TRBD1. There are 14 residues in the CDR3. V gave up 9 bases and J gave up 5 bases; unmatched junction bases: 11. In germline, CDR1 is SGHNT, CDR2 YYREEE (reference sequence). The CDR3 sequence: CATHTGGGGTEAFF. As DNA, the CDR3 is TGTGCCACCCATACAGGGGGCGGCGGGACTGAAGCTTTCTTT.

The rearrangement joins TRBV28 to TRBJ2-5, with D perhaps assigned TRBD1 or TRBD2 (5 bases each). CDR3 size: 15 residues. Germline CDR1 MDHEN, CDR2 SYDVKM. The V and J ends lost 4 bases and 5 bases respectively, with 17 bases between them. This CDR3 is CASSSDGTYPETQYF. CDR3 bases: TGTGCCAGCAGTTCCGACGGGACCTACCCCGAGACCCAGTACTTC.

The rearrangement uses TRBV1 and TRBJ2-3; whether TRBD2, the table's D call, matches the DNA was not checked. TRBV1 is an annotated pseudogene. The CDR3 covers 16 residues. The CDR3 coding sequence is TGCACCAGCAGCCAAGATCAAGAAGCTAGCACAGATACGCAGTATTTT. Protein sequence: CTSSQDQEASTDTQYF.

This chain links TRBV5-1 with TRBJ2-1; 12 bases fit TRBD2. Per germline, CDR1 SGHRS and CDR2 YFSETQ. The CDR3 sequence is 15 residues long. The ends lost 3 bases at V and 7 bases at J; junction bases unmatched: 5. The chain's CDR3 is CASSYLAGGRNEQFF. CDR3 DNA: TGCGCCAGCAGCTACCTAGCGGGGGGGAGGAATGAGCAGTTCTTC.

The chain recombines TRBV30 with TRBJ1-3; D call uncertain. The germline V gene has CDR1 GTSNPN and CDR2 SVGIG (reference sequence). The CDR3 has 13 amino acids. V lost 4 bases and J 4 bases, leaving 11 bases between the germline ends. Here the CDR3 reads CAWTFDRGNTIYF. CDR3 nucleotides: TGTGCCTGGACCTTCGACCGCGGAAACACCATATATTTT.

The chain combines TRBV28 with TRBJ2-3, with TRBD2 matching over 12 bases. Germline CDR1 is MDHEN and CDR2 is SYDVKM. The CDR3 runs 14 residues. Unmatched junction bases numbered 2, after V lost 6 bases and J lost 4 bases. The CDR3 nucleotides are TGTGCCAGCAGGACTAGCGGGAGAGCAGATACGCAGTATTTT. Protein product: CASRTSGRADTQYF.

This chain connects TRBV7-9 to TRBJ1-3; D ambiguous. The V gene lost 4 bases and the J gene lost 8 bases, with 12 bases spanning the gap. The germline CDR1 and CDR2 sequences are SEHNR and FQNEAQ (reference sequence). CDR3 length equals 13 residues. In nucleotides, the CDR3 is TGTGCCAGCAGCTCGACTCGAACGGACACCATATATTTT. Translation gives CASSSTRTDTIYF.

This clone showed up just once. The chain recombines TRBV10-1 with TRBJ2-3; D is perhaps TRBD2 (5 bases). The germline V and J ends were trimmed by 3 bases and 2 bases, with 9 bases remaining between them. This CDR3 region has 14 residues. The germline V gene encodes CDR1 WNHNN and CDR2 SYGVQD (reference sequence). CDR3 DNA: TGCGCCAGCAGTGAATCCGGACTCACAGATACGCAGTATTTT. Its translation is CASSESGLTDTQYF.

This chain connects TRBV6-5 to TRBJ2-2, with TRBD1 as a possible D gene (5 bases). The V gene lost 2 bases and the J gene lost 4 bases, with 11 bases spanning the gap. Germline-derived CDR1 and CDR2 are MNHEY and SVGAGI. The CDR3 loop spans 15 amino acids. This chain's CDR3 is CASSYVWGVTGELFF. The CDR3 region has the DNA TGTGCCAGCAGTTACGTCTGGGGCGTCACCGGGGAGCTGTTTTTT.

The sample holds one count of this clone. The chain links TRBV9 to TRBJ2-6; TRBD1 matches 12 bases. After removal of 3 bases from V and 1 base from J, the junction contained 8 bases not matched to a gene. This CDR3 has 19 residues. The germline gives CDR1 SGDLS, CDR2 YYNGEE. In DNA, the CDR3 is TGTGCCAGCAGCGGCGGGACAGGGGGCCAGGGGTCTGGGGCCAACGTCCTGACTTTC. The encoded protein is CASSGGTGGQGSGANVLTF.

The V gene is TRBV2, the J gene TRBJ2-7, with 11 bases fitting TRBD1. CDR3 length: 14 residues. Looked up from germline, CDR1 is SNHLY and CDR2 is FYNNEI. J was trimmed by 3 bases and V by 6 bases; bases with no gene match: 4. CDR3 DNA: TGTGCCAGCAGGACGGGACAGGGGGACTACGAGCAGTACTTC. Its translation is CASRTGQGDYEQYF.

The chain recombines TRBV27 with TRBJ1-1; possible D gene TRBD1, 5 bases. Germline values: CDR1 MNHEY, CDR2 SMNVEV (reference sequence). The CDR3 contains 14 residues. Trimming left V 5 bases short and J 5 bases short, with 15 bases between. CDR3 nucleotides: TGTGCCAGCAGTCGACCAGGGAGTTTAACTGAAGCTTTCTTT. Translated: CASSRPGSLTEAFF.

The chain has TRBV18 and TRBJ1-1, with D unclear. The CDR3 runs 14 residues. Trimming took off 4 bases at V and 1 base at J, with 10 bases between the two ends. CDR1 is KGHSH and CDR2 is LQKENI in the germline V gene. Here the CDR3 reads CASSRNSGNTEAFF. The CDR3 DNA reads as TGTGCCAGCTCACGAAACAGCGGGAACACTGAAGCTTTCTTT.

The CDR3 DNA reads as TGTGCCAGTAGGAGGGGGAATGAGCAGTTCTTC. Amino acids: CASRRGNEQFF. This chain joins TRBV6-1 and TRBJ2-1; D may be TRBD1 or TRBD2 (6 bases each). This CDR3 spans 11 amino acids. Germline CDR1 and CDR2: MNHNS and SASEGT. Trimming removed 9 bases at V and 7 bases at J, with 10 bases between.

This clone appeared a single time. V gene TRBV11-2 combines with J gene TRBJ2-2; 8 bases are shared with TRBD2. Trimming removed 5 bases from V and 5 bases from J; junction bases left unmatched: 7. Germline-derived CDR1 and CDR2 are SGHAT and FQNNGV. The CDR3 covers 15 residues. CDR3 loop: CASSRGLAATGELFF. The CDR3 bases are TGTGCCAGCAGCCGAGGACTAGCAGCTACCGGGGAGCTGTTTTTT.

The chain carries TRBV25-1 and TRBJ2-1, with 10 bases aligning to TRBD1. The junction had 6 bases not matched to a gene; V was cut back by 4 bases and J by 6 bases. This CDR3 is 15 amino acids long. CDR1 and CDR2 from the germline V gene are MGHDK and SYGVNS. The CDR3 sequence: CASSVPGQGPNEQFF. CDR3 nucleotide sequence: TGTGCCAGCAGTGTTCCGGGACAGGGGCCCAATGAGCAGTTCTTC.

The table lists this clone with a few counts. The gene calls are TRBV18 and TRBJ2-5; D possibly corresponds to TRBD2 (6 bases). V was clipped by 3 bases and J by 1 base, with 6 bases between them. The germline V gene has CDR1 KGHSH and CDR2 LQKENI. This CDR3 comprises 13 residues. This chain's CDR3 is CASSPGGQETQYF. The CDR3 DNA reads as TGTGCCAGCTCACCGGGGGGCCAAGAGACCCAGTACTTC.

The chain recombines TRBV27 with TRBJ2-3; possible D gene TRBD2, 5 bases. V was clipped by 4 bases and J by 0 bases, with 8 bases between them. CDR3 length: 14 residues. Per the germline V gene, CDR1 is MNHEY and CDR2 is SMNVEV (reference sequence). The CDR3: CASSSDSSTDTQYF. The CDR3 coding sequence is TGTGCCAGCAGTTCGGACTCCAGCACAGATACGCAGTATTTT.